This is a list of T cell receptor beta chains from one sample in a study of T cell responses to AZD1222 COVID-19 vaccine. Assay used: immunoSEQ multiplex PCR; TCRdb lists only in-frame clones, some missing. The sample includes about 75,000 clones, about 87% of them seen just once. The sequences come from peripheral blood, collected 28 days after the second dose of the MenACWY control vaccine. These receptors were obtained from an adult who received the MenACWY meningococcal vaccine as a control. Both conserved end residues are part of each CDR3. A D gene is named only where the DNA matches it firmly. Size is omitted from some rows. Given values are once, few, many or a class for expanded clones.

cdr3_nt cdr3_aa j_call d_call v_call clone_size
TGCGCCAGCAGCCTAGAGGGGGGACCAAGCTTGACTGAAGCTTTCTTT CASSLEGGPSLTEAFF TRBJ1-1 . TRBV4-1 .
TGCGCCAGCAGCCTTCAACCTGGGTCCAAGACCCAGTACTTC CASSLQPGSKTQYF TRBJ2-5 . TRBV4-1 .
TGTGCCAGCAGGCCGGGACAGGGCCTCAATCAGCCCCAGCATTTT CASRPGQGLNQPQHF TRBJ1-5 TRBD1 TRBV2 .
TGTGCCAGCTCACCAGTTCGGCAGACCATGAACACTGAAGCTTTCTTT CASSPVRQTMNTEAFF TRBJ1-1 . TRBV18 .
TGTGCCAGCAGCCGGGTATCGGGAGAGACCCAGTACTTC CASSRVSGETQYF TRBJ2-5 . TRBV3-1/TRBV3-2 .
TGTGCCAGCAGCCAGCTACCGGGACAGGGGGCCACTGAAGCTTTCTTT CASSQLPGQGATEAFF TRBJ1-1 TRBD1 TRBV14 .
TGTGCCAGCAGGGAACAGGGGGCTGGCAATCAGCCCCAGCATTTT CASREQGAGNQPQHF TRBJ1-5 TRBD1 TRBV2 .
TGTGCCACCTCGGGAACATTGAACACTGAAGCTTTCTTT CATSGTLNTEAFF TRBJ1-1 . TRBV10-3 .
TGTGCCAGCAGCCCCCGAGAGACCCAGTACTTC CASSPRETQYF TRBJ2-5 . TRBV7-9 .
TGTGCCAGTAGGTTGGGGACTTATAATTCACCCCTCCACTTT CASRLGTYNSPLHF TRBJ1-6 . TRBV6-6 .
TGTGCCAGCAGCTTACCCGAGACCTACGAGCAGTACTTC CASSLPETYEQYF TRBJ2-7 . TRBV7-2 .
TGTGCCAGCAGCGTCACAGGGACATTCGGAAACATTCAGTACTTC CASSVTGTFGNIQYF TRBJ2-4 . TRBV9 .
TGTGCCAGCAGCCAAACAGGGGTTGGCAAACTGTTTTTT CASSQTGVGKLFF TRBJ1-4 TRBD1 TRBV3-1/TRBV3-2 .
TGTGCCAGCAGTGAGGGGCCAACCTGGAGTGAAAAACTGTTTTTT CASSEGPTWSEKLFF TRBJ1-4 . TRBV6-1 once
TGCGCCAGCAGCTTGTGGACAGGGGCAGAGACCCAGTACTTC CASSLWTGAETQYF TRBJ2-5 TRBD1 TRBV5-1 .
TGTGCCAGCAGTGAGGCCACAGGGGTCTCTGGAAACACCATATATTTT CASSEATGVSGNTIYF TRBJ1-3 TRBD1 TRBV6-1 .
TGTGCCAGTAGTGGTTCTATACCTCAGATAGATACGCAGTATTTT CASSGSIPQIDTQYF TRBJ2-3 . TRBV19 .
TGTGCCAGCAGCTCTCAGACAGGGGGAAAAGAGACCCAGTACTTC CASSSQTGGKETQYF TRBJ2-5 TRBD1 TRBV7-8 few
TGTGCCAGCAGCTTAGGGACCGAAGGAAACACCATATATTTT CASSLGTEGNTIYF TRBJ1-3 . TRBV7-9 .
TGTGCCACCAGCTTTGCCTATAATTCACCCCTCCACTTT CATSFAYNSPLHF TRBJ1-6 . TRBV15 few
TGTGCCAGCAGCGTAGGTGGTAGCGGGGGCCAAGAGACCCAGTACTTC CASSVGGSGGQETQYF TRBJ2-5 TRBD2 TRBV9 .
TGTGCCAGCAGCGGTCAGGGACGCGAGCAGTACTTC CASSGQGREQYF TRBJ2-7 . TRBV11-3 .
TGTGCCAGCAGCTTAACAGGGGTTAGCAATCAGCCCCAGCATTTT CASSLTGVSNQPQHF TRBJ1-5 TRBD1 TRBV7-2 .
TGTGCCAGCAGTTCCGGGCCGACGGGGTCCGGCACAGATACGCAGTATTTT CASSSGPTGSGTDTQYF TRBJ2-3 . TRBV3-1/TRBV3-2 .
TGTGCCTGGAGTGGGGAGGAAAAAAACATTCAGTACTTC CAWSGEEKNIQYF TRBJ2-4 . TRBV30 .
TGTGCCTGGAGTGGTGACGGCAACTATGGCTACACCTTC CAWSGDGNYGYTF TRBJ1-2 . TRBV30 .
TGCGCCAGCAGCTTTACAGGGGAAGCTAACTATGGCTACACCTTC CASSFTGEANYGYTF TRBJ1-2 TRBD1 TRBV5-1 .
TGTGCCAGCAGCTTAGCGATGAGTGGTGCTGAAGCTTTCTTT CASSLAMSGAEAFF TRBJ1-1 . TRBV7-9 .
TGTGGGATGGCCGGGACAGGAACCTACGAGCAGTACTTC CGMAGTGTYEQYF TRBJ2-7 TRBD1 TRBV19 .
TGTGCCAGCAAGGCGAAGATACGACTGAACACTGAAGCTTTCTTT CASKAKIRLNTEAFF TRBJ1-1 . TRBV7-9 .
TGCAGCGTTGGGGCGGGGGGTGTCAAAAACATTCAGTACTTC CSVGAGGVKNIQYF TRBJ2-4 TRBD2 TRBV29-1 .
TGTGCCAGCAGTGACAAAATAGGGCGGGCGGTCACTGAAGCTTTCTTT CASSDKIGRAVTEAFF TRBJ1-1 . TRBV6-4 few
TGCGCCAGCAGCTCCGCACAGGGAGGAGCGTCGGCGGAGACCCAGTACTTC CASSSAQGGASAETQYF TRBJ2-5 . TRBV5-1 .
TGTGCCAGCAGTAGCCCCGGGACTAGCGGGGGTACGGTCGGGGAGCTGTTTTTT CASSSPGTSGGTVGELFF TRBJ2-2 TRBD2 TRBV2 .
TGTGCCAGCAGCGTAAGTCCAGAGAACACTGAAGCTTTCTTT CASSVSPENTEAFF TRBJ1-1 . TRBV9 .
TGTGCCAGCAGTTCGACCAGGGACCCCGGCACAGATACGCAGTATTTT CASSSTRDPGTDTQYF TRBJ2-3 . TRBV6-5 .
TGTGCCAGCAGTTTCAGGGACCCTGAGCAGTTCTTC CASSFRDPEQFF TRBJ2-1 . TRBV12-3/TRBV12-4 .
TGTGCCAGCAGGCTAACAGGGGGCTTTGCTGAAGCTTTCTTT CASRLTGGFAEAFF TRBJ1-1 TRBD1 TRBV27 .
TGTGCCAGCAGCTCCCCGGACAGTATAGGTGAAAAACTGTTTTTT CASSSPDSIGEKLFF TRBJ1-4 . TRBV28 .
TGTGCCAGCAGCCCCGGGACAGGGGATTCTGGGACCCAGTACTTC CASSPGTGDSGTQYF TRBJ2-5 TRBD1 TRBV5-5 .
TGTGCCAGCAGTGATTCTGGGGCCAACGTCCTGACTTTC CASSDSGANVLTF TRBJ2-6 . TRBV6-1 .
TGTGCCAGCAGCTTAGACGGACGGGGGAGTGAAGCTTTCTTT CASSLDGRGSEAFF TRBJ1-1 . TRBV7-9 .